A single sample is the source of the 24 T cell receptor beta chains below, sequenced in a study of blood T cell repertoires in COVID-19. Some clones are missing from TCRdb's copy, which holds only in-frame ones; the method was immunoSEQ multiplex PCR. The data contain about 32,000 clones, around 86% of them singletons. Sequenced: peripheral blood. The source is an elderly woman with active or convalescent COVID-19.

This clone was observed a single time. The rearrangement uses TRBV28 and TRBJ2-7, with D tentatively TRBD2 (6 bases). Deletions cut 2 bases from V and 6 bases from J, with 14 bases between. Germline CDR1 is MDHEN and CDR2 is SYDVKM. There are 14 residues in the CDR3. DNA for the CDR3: TGTGCCAGCAGTTTAAGACTAGAAGTCCGCGAGCAGTACTTC. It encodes CASSLRLEVREQYF.

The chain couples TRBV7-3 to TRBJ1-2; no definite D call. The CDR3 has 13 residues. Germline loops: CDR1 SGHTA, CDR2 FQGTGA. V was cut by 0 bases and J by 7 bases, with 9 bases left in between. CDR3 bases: TGTGCCAGCAGCTTAACTCCTTCAGGTGGCTACACCTTC. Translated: CASSLTPSGGYTF.

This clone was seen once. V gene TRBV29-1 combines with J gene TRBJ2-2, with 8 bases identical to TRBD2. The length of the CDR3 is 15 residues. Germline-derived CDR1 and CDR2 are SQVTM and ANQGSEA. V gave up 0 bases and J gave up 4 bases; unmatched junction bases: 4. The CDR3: CSVEDTGGATGELFF. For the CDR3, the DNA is TGCAGCGTTGAAGATACCGGGGGGGCCACCGGGGAGCTGTTTTTT.

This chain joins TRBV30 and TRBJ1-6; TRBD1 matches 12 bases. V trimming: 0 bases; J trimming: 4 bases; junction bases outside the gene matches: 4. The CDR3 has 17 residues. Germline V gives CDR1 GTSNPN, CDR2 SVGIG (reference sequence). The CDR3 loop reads CAWSVGTGGGYNSPLHF. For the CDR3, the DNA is TGTGCCTGGAGTGTAGGGACAGGGGGCGGATATAATTCACCCCTCCACTTT.

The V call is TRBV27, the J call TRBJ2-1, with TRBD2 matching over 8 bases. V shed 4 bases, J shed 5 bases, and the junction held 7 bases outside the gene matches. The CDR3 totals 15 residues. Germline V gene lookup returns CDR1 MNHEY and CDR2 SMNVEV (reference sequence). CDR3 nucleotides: TGTGCCAGCAGTTCTGGACTAGCTTTCCACAATGAGCAGTTCTTC. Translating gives CASSSGLAFHNEQFF.

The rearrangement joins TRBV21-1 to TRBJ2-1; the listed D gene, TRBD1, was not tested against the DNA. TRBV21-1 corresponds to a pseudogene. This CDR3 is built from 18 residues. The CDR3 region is CASSTTMGRQGNFDEQFF. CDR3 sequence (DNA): TGTGCCAGCAGCACTACCATGGGGCGACAGGGTAATTTCGATGAGCAGTTCTTC.

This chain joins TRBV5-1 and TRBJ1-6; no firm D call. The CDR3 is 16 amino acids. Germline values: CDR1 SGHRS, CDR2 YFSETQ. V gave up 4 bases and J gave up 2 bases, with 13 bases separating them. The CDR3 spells CASSPSAGTYNSPLHF. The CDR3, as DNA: TGCGCCAGCAGCCCTAGCGCAGGAACCTATAATTCACCCCTCCACTTT.

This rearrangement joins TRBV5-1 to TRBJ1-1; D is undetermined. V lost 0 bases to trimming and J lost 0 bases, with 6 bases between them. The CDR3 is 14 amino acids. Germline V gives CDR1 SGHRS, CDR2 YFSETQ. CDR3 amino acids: CASSLAPVNTEAFF. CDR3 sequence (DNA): TGCGCCAGCAGCTTGGCTCCGGTGAACACTGAAGCTTTCTTT.

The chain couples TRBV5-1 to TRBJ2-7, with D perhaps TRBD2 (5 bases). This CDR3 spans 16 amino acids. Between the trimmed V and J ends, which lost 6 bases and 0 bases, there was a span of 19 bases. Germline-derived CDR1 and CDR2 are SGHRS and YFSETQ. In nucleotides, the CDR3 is TGCGCCAGCACCCTGACAAGCGGAGCCCGCTCCTACGAGCAGTACTTC. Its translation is CASTLTSGARSYEQYF.

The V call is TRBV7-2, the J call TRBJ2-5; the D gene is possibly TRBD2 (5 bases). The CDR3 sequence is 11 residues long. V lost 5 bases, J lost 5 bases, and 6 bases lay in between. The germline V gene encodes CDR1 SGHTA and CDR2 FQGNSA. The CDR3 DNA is TGTGCCAGCAGCCCGGGGGAGACCCAGTACTTC. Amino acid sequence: CASSPGETQYF.

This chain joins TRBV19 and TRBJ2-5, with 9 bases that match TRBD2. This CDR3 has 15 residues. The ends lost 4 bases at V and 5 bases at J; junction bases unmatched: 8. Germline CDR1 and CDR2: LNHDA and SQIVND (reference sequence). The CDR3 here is CASSKRREGQETQYF. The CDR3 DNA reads TGTGCCAGTAGTAAGAGGCGGGAGGGCCAGGAGACCCAGTACTTC.

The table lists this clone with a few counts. The CDR3 protein is CASSPSPTGTNYGYTF. In DNA, the CDR3 is TGCGCCAGCAGCCCTTCTCCGACAGGGACGAACTATGGCTACACCTTC. This chain joins TRBV5-1 and TRBJ1-2, with 7 nucleotides matching TRBD1. CDR1 is SGHRS and CDR2 is YFSETQ in the germline V gene. The V gene end was trimmed by 4 bases and the J gene end by 2 bases; junction bases not matched to a gene: 11. This CDR3 region has 16 residues.

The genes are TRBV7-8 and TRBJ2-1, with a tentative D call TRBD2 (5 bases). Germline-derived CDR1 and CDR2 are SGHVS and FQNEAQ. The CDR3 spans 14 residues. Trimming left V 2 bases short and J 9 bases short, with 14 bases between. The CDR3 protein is CASSLTARGGEQFF. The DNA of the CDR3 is TGTGCCAGCAGCTTAACAGCCCGAGGAGGTGAGCAGTTCTTC.

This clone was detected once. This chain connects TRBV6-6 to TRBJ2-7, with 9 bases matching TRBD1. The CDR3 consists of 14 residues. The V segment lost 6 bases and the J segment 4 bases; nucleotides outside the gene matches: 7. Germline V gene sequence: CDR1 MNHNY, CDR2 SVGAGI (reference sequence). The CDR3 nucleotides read TGTGCCAGCAGGCCGACAGGGGGTTCGTACGAGCAGTACTTC. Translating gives CASRPTGGSYEQYF.

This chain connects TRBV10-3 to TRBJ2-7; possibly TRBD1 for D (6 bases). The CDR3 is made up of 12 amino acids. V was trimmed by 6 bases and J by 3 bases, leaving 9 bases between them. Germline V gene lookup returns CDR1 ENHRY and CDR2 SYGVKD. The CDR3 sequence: CAIRTGLYEQYF. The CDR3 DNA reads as TGTGCCATCAGGACAGGTCTCTACGAGCAGTACTTC.

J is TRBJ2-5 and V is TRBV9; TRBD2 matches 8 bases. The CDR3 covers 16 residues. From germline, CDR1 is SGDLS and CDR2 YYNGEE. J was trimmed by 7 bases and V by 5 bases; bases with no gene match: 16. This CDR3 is CASSLSVGGADGTQYF. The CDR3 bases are TGTGCCAGCAGTCTCAGTGTCGGGGGGGCGGACGGGACCCAGTACTTC.

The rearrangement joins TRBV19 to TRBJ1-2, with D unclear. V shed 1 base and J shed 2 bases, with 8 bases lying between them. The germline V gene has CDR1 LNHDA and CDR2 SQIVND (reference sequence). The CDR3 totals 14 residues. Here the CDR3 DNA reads TGTGCCAGTAGTATAGTCCCAGAAAACTATGGCTACACCTTC. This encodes CASSIVPENYGYTF.

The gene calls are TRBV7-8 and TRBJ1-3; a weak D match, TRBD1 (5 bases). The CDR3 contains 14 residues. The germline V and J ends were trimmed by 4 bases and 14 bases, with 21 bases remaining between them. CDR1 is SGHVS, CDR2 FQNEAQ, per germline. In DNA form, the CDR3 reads TGTGCCAGCAGCTCATCCACGGGCAGGGCTATCCTATATTTT. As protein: CASSSSTGRAILYF. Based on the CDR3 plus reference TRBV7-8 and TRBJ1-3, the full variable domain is GAGVSQSPRYKVAKRGQDVALRCDPISGHVSLFWYQQALGQGPEFLTYFQNEAQLDKSGLPSDRFFAERPEGSVSTLKIQRTQQEDSAVYLCASSSSTGRAILYFGEGSWLTVV.

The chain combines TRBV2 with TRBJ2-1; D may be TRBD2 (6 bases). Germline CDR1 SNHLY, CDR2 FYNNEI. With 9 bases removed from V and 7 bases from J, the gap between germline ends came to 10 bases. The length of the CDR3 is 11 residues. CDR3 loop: CASRRGNEQFF. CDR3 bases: TGTGCCAGTCGTCGGGGGAATGAGCAGTTCTTC.

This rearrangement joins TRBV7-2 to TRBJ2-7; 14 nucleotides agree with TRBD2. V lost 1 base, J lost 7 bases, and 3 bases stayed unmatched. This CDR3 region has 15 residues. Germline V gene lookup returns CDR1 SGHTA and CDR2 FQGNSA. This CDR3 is CASSLGLAGGREQYF. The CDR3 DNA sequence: TGTGCCAGCAGCTTAGGACTAGCGGGAGGGCGGGAGCAGTACTTC.

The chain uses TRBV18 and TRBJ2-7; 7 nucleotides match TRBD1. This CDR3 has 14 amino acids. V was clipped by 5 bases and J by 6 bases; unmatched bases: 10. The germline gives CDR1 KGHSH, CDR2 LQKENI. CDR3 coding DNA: TGTGCCAGCTCAGGTCCCGGGACAGTGTCCGAGCAGTACTTC. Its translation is CASSGPGTVSEQYF.

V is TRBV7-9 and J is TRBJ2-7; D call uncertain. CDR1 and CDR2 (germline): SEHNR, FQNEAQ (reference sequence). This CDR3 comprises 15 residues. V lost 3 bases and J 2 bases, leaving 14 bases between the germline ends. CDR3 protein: CASSFTSRSPYEQYF. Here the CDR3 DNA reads TGTGCCAGCAGCTTCACCTCCAGGTCCCCCTACGAGCAGTACTTC.

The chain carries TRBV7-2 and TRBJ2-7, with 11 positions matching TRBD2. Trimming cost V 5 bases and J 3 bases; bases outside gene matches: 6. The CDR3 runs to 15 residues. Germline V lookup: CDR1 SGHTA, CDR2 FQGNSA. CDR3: CASSPSGTSGYEQYF. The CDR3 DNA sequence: TGTGCCAGCAGCCCCTCCGGGACTAGCGGCTACGAGCAGTACTTC.

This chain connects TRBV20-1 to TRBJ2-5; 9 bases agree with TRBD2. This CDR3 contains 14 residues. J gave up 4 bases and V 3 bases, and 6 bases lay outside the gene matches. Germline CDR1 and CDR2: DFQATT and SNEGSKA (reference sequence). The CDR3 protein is CSASRREGLETQYF. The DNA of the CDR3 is TGCAGTGCTAGTCGGCGGGAGGGCTTAGAGACCCAGTACTTC.